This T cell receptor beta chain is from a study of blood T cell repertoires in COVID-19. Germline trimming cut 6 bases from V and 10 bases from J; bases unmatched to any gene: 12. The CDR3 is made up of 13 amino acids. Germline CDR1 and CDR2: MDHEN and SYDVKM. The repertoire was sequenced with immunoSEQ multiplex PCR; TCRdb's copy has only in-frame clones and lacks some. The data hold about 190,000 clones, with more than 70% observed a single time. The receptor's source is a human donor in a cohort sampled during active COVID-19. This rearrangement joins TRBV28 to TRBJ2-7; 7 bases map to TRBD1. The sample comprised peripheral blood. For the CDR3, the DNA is TGTGCCAGCAGCCCCCTCGACAGGGTCGAACAGTACTTC. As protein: CASSPLDRVEQYF.